Each of the 21 T cell receptor beta chains below was sequenced from the same sample in a study of T cell responses to AZD1222 COVID-19 vaccine. The table came from immunoSEQ multiplex PCR; TCRdb's copy has only in-frame clones and leaves some out. Found here are just over 150,000 clones, 87% of them singletons; the top ten hold 8% to 10%. The specimen comprised peripheral blood, sampled 28 days after the second AZD1222 dose. These receptors originate from an adult who received the AZD1222 COVID-19 vaccine.

J is TRBJ1-5 and V is TRBV29-1, with 8 positions matching TRBD1. The V segment lost 6 bases and the J segment 5 bases; nucleotides outside the gene matches: 6. CDR3 length: 13 amino acids. Per germline, CDR1 SQVTM and CDR2 ANQGSEA. The CDR3 sequence: CSVRTGGDQPQHF. In nucleotides, the CDR3 is TGCAGCGTCCGAACAGGGGGGGATCAGCCCCAGCATTTT.

V is TRBV7-2 and J is TRBJ2-5; a possible D gene is TRBD2 (5 bases). Germline loops: CDR1 SGHTA, CDR2 FQGNSA. Trimming shortened V by 2 bases and J by 5 bases, and 12 bases separated the two germline ends. The CDR3 extends over 14 amino acids. CDR3 bases: TGTGCCAGCAGCTTAAGAGGGAGATTGGAGACCCAGTACTTC. This gives the protein CASSLRGRLETQYF.

The chain combines TRBV12-3 or TRBV12-4 with TRBJ2-3, with D unresolved. The V end was cut by 1 base, the J end by 4 bases, with 3 bases between. The CDR3 contains 12 residues. The CDR3 loop is CASSLVPDTQYF. The CDR3, as DNA: TGTGCCAGCAGTTTAGTTCCAGATACGCAGTATTTT.

The chain carries TRBV11-2 and TRBJ1-4; 9 bases align to TRBD1. The CDR3 runs 16 residues. V lost 5 bases, J lost 5 bases, and 9 bases stayed unmatched. Germline CDR1 is SGHAT and CDR2 is FQNNGV. CDR3 residues: CASSPWDRDPNEKLFF. In DNA, the CDR3 is TGTGCCAGCAGCCCCTGGGACAGGGACCCAAATGAAAAACTGTTTTTT. The full variable domain, in which reference TRBV11-2 and TRBJ1-4 provide the parts outside the CDR3, is EAGVAQSPRYKIIEKRQSVAFWCNPISGHATLYWYQQILGQGPKLLIQFQNNGVVDDSQLPKDRFSAERLKGVDSTLKIQPAKLEDSAVYLCASSPWDRDPNEKLFFGSGTQLSVL.

This clone was detected only once. This chain connects TRBV28 to TRBJ1-1; D is unclear. The V gene lost 9 bases and the J gene lost 1 base, with 12 bases spanning the gap. Germline CDR1 reads MDHEN; CDR2 reads SYDVKM. This CDR3 region has 13 residues. CDR3 residues: CASDRPGNTEAFF. CDR3 nucleotides: TGTGCCAGTGACCGACCGGGGAACACTGAAGCTTTCTTT.

V is TRBV12-3 or TRBV12-4 and J is TRBJ1-5; D ambiguous. Trimming cost V 4 bases and J 5 bases, with 6 bases left between them. The length of the CDR3 is 12 residues. The CDR3 reads CASSSTDQPQHF. The CDR3 DNA is TGTGCCAGCAGTTCTACCGATCAGCCCCAGCATTTT.

The chain carries TRBV28 and TRBJ1-4; no clear D. With 4 bases removed from V and 10 bases from J, the gap between germline ends came to 10 bases. Germline V CDR1 and CDR2: MDHEN, SYDVKM. This CDR3 contains 12 residues. CDR3 DNA sequence: TGTGCCAGCAGTTCCACCTCAAGAAAACTGTTTTTT. It encodes CASSSTSRKLFF.

The genes are TRBV7-2 and TRBJ2-1, with TRBD2 identical over 7 bases. The CDR3 sequence is 15 residues long. J was trimmed by 4 bases and V by 5 bases; bases with no gene match: 8. In germline, CDR1 is SGHTA, CDR2 FQGNSA. The CDR3 reads CASSTSGGGYNEQFF. The DNA for the CDR3 is TGTGCCAGCAGCACTTCGGGAGGTGGGTACAATGAGCAGTTCTTC.

This clone was seen only once. CDR3 nucleotides: TGTGCCTGGAGTGGGCTAGCGGGAGGGGAGACCCAGTACTTC. Translating gives CAWSGLAGGETQYF. The V call is TRBV30, the J call TRBJ2-5; 12 bases match TRBD2. V was clipped by 1 base and J by 5 bases; unmatched bases: 2. Per germline, CDR1 GTSNPN and CDR2 SVGIG (reference sequence). The length of the CDR3 is 14 residues.

This clone was detected only a few times. V is TRBV19 and J is TRBJ1-1; possibly TRBD1 for D (6 bases). The CDR3 covers 16 residues. Trimming left V 8 bases short and J 5 bases short, with 24 bases between. Germline loops: CDR1 LNHDA, CDR2 SQIVND (reference sequence). Here the CDR3 reads CASALGGGWDTTEAFF. The CDR3 DNA sequence: TGTGCCAGTGCCTTGGGTGGGGGCTGGGACACGACTGAAGCTTTCTTT.

The chain links TRBV5-1 to TRBJ1-4; D might be TRBD1 (6 bases). V lost 0 bases and J lost 6, with 12 bases in between. Germline CDR1 and CDR2: SGHRS and YFSETQ. The CDR3 loop spans 15 amino acids. The CDR3 nucleotides are TGCGCCAGCAGCTTGGATCCGAGGGGGGATGAAAAACTGTTTTTT. This sequence encodes CASSLDPRGDEKLFF.

The chain carries TRBV29-1 and TRBJ2-7, with D unresolved. The CDR3 length is 11 residues. The germline V gene encodes CDR1 SQVTM and CDR2 ANQGSEA. Trimming pared 4 bases from V and 0 bases from J, leaving 4 bases between. DNA of the CDR3: TGCAGCGTTGCTAACTCCTACGAGCAGTACTTC. It encodes CSVANSYEQYF.

V is TRBV21-1 and J is TRBJ2-1; the table names TRBD2, a call not compared with the DNA. TRBV21-1 is termed a pseudogene. This CDR3 region has 19 residues. In DNA form, the CDR3 reads TGTGCCAGCAGCACTAACGGGACTAGCGGGCTCATTCCCTACAATGAGCAGTTCTTC. Translated: CASSTNGTSGLIPYNEQFF.

This clone was counted once. This chain joins TRBV7-2 and TRBJ1-3, with D perhaps matching TRBD1 (6 bases). Deletions cut 5 bases from V and 4 bases from J, with 12 bases between. The CDR3 is made up of 14 amino acids. Per germline, CDR1 SGHTA and CDR2 FQGNSA. CDR3 sequence (DNA): TGTGCCAGCAGCCTCTCGGACAGAGGAAACACCATATATTTT. Translated, it gives CASSLSDRGNTIYF.

The CDR3 protein is CASSDRGRASYEQYF. The CDR3, as DNA: TGTGCCAGCAGTGACCGCGGGAGGGCTTCCTACGAGCAGTACTTC. The chain combines TRBV2 with TRBJ2-7, with 9 bases that match TRBD2. The CDR3 consists of 15 residues. V lost 3 bases to trimming and J lost 1 base; unmatched junction nucleotides: 4. CDR1 is SNHLY, CDR2 FYNNEI, per germline.

To note about this clone: The sample contains more than one DNA sequence encoding this CDR3. V gene TRBV12-3 or TRBV12-4 combines with J gene TRBJ1-1; tentatively, D is TRBD1 (5 bases). V lost 2 bases, J lost 1 base, and 5 bases lay in between. The CDR3 is 13 amino acids. The CDR3: CASSLQGNTEAFF. The CDR3 nucleotides are TGTGCCAGCAGTTTACAGGGGAACACTGAAGCTTTCTTT.

This clone was seen a handful of times. The gene calls are TRBV6-2 or TRBV6-3 and TRBJ2-1, with 7 bases identical to TRBD2. The germline gives CDR1 MNHEY, CDR2 SVGEGT. The CDR3 has 15 amino acids. The trim removed 2 bases at V and 7 bases at J, leaving 8 bases unmatched. CDR3 sequence: CASSYEAGYGNEQFF. CDR3 in DNA: TGTGCCAGCAGTTACGAAGCGGGATATGGGAATGAGCAGTTCTTC.

The gene calls are TRBV28 and TRBJ1-1; TRBD1 matches at 9 bases. The CDR3 spans 13 residues. V trimming: 7 bases; J trimming: 10 bases; junction bases outside the gene matches: 10. The germline CDR1 and CDR2 sequences are MDHEN and SYDVKM. The CDR3: CASTVLGTGRAFF. CDR3 sequence (DNA): TGTGCCAGCACCGTTTTGGGGACAGGGAGAGCTTTCTTT.

The V gene is TRBV29-1, the J gene TRBJ2-2; the D gene is possibly TRBD1 (6 bases). The CDR3 is 13 amino acids. In germline, CDR1 is SQVTM, CDR2 ANQGSEA. With 7 bases removed from V and 3 bases from J, the gap between germline ends came to 12 bases. The CDR3 region is CSARDIDTGELFF. The CDR3 bases are TGCAGCGCTCGGGACATAGACACCGGGGAGCTGTTTTTT.

The chain links TRBV7-2 to TRBJ1-4; D gene ambiguous. V gave up 1 base and J gave up 7 bases, with 13 bases separating them. Germline CDR1 is SGHTA and CDR2 is FQGNSA. This CDR3 comprises 15 residues. In DNA, the CDR3 is TGTGCCAGCAGCTTAGAACCGTCAAGAGGTGAAAAACTGTTTTTT. This encodes CASSLEPSRGEKLFF.

CDR3 sequence (DNA): TGTGCCAGCAGTGAGAGGGACCCGGGGAAGGGGAACACTGAAGCTTTCTTT. It is translated as CASSERDPGKGNTEAFF. The chain joins TRBV2 to TRBJ1-1, with D tentatively TRBD1 (5 bases). CDR3 length equals 17 residues. The V gene's germline CDR1 is SNHLY and CDR2 FYNNEI. Trimming shortened V by 3 bases and J by 1 base, and 18 bases separated the two germline ends.